The rows below give T cell receptor beta chains drawn from one sample of a study of shared clonotypes between healthy human individuals. The data were produced by immunoSEQ multiplex PCR, yet TCRdb's version contains in-frame clones alone and is incomplete. The sample holds more than 2,000,000 clones, just over 90% seen once. Material for sequencing was naive CD4+ T cells from PBMCs. These receptors all stem from a young man in good health. Some clones in this sample may be carry-over from other donors' samples. Both conserved end residues are part of each CDR3. A D gene is named only where the DNA matches it firmly. Only part of the rows carry a size: once, few, many, or a class if the clone is expanded.

v_gene: TRBV30
d_gene: .
abundance: .
j_gene: TRBJ1-2
CDR3aa: CAWSVPGGLRDGYTF
CDR3nt: TGTGCCTGGAGTGTACCGGGGGGTCTTCGAGATGGCTACACCTTC

v_gene: TRBV5-4
d_gene: .
abundance: .
j_gene: TRBJ2-6
CDR3aa: CASSSTDSSSGANVLTF
CDR3nt: TGTGCCAGCAGCTCCACTGACAGTTCTTCTGGGGCCAACGTCCTGACTTTC

v_gene: TRBV7-2
d_gene: TRBD1
abundance: .
j_gene: TRBJ2-1
CDR3aa: CASSPDRGNNEQFF
CDR3nt: TGTGCCAGCAGCCCTGACAGGGGAAACAATGAGCAGTTCTTC

v_gene: TRBV5-4
d_gene: .
abundance: .
j_gene: TRBJ2-1
CDR3aa: CASSLASTWLSSNEQFF
CDR3nt: TGTGCCAGCAGCTTGGCGTCTACCTGGCTAAGTAGCAATGAGCAGTTCTTC

v_gene: TRBV2
d_gene: TRBD2
abundance: .
j_gene: TRBJ2-7
CDR3aa: CASSDSGSLSYEQYF
CDR3nt: TGTGCCAGCAGTGATAGCGGGAGTCTCTCCTACGAGCAGTACTTC

v_gene: TRBV7-8
d_gene: TRBD1
abundance: .
j_gene: TRBJ2-5
CDR3aa: CASSQSGGLGETQYF
CDR3nt: TGTGCCAGCAGCCAATCAGGGGGCCTAGGAGAGACCCAGTACTTC

v_gene: TRBV7-2
d_gene: .
abundance: .
j_gene: TRBJ1-1
CDR3aa: CASSFPRAGTEAFF
CDR3nt: TGTGCCAGCAGCTTCCCCAGGGCGGGGACTGAAGCTTTCTTT

v_gene: TRBV2
d_gene: .
abundance: .
j_gene: TRBJ2-3
CDR3aa: CASSALPSTDTQYF
CDR3nt: TGTGCCAGCAGTGCCCTCCCTAGCACAGATACGCAGTATTTT

v_gene: TRBV6-5
d_gene: TRBD1
abundance: .
j_gene: TRBJ2-7
CDR3aa: CASSYARQGGYEQYF
CDR3nt: TGTGCCAGCAGTTACGCTAGACAGGGTGGCTACGAGCAGTACTTC

v_gene: TRBV14
d_gene: .
abundance: once
j_gene: TRBJ2-7
CDR3aa: CASSQGYEQYF
CDR3nt: TGTGCCAGCAGCCAAGGTTACGAGCAGTACTTC

v_gene: TRBV7-9
d_gene: .
abundance: .
j_gene: TRBJ1-5
CDR3aa: CASSLMVVGDSNQPQHF
CDR3nt: TGTGCCAGCAGCTTAATGGTGGTAGGGGATAGCAATCAGCCCCAGCATTTT

v_gene: TRBV29-1
d_gene: .
abundance: .
j_gene: TRBJ1-2
CDR3aa: CSVGGHDNYGYTF
CDR3nt: TGCAGCGTTGGGGGACATGATAACTATGGCTACACCTTC

v_gene: TRBV15
d_gene: .
abundance: .
j_gene: TRBJ2-7
CDR3aa: CATSGGTDRYEQYF
CDR3nt: TGTGCCACCAGCGGGGGGACAGATCGGTACGAGCAGTACTTC

v_gene: TRBV5-1
d_gene: .
abundance: .
j_gene: TRBJ2-5
CDR3aa: CASSLGWAGETQYF
CDR3nt: TGCGCCAGCAGCTTGGGATGGGCCGGAGAGACCCAGTACTTC

v_gene: TRBV5-1
d_gene: .
abundance: .
j_gene: TRBJ1-5
CDR3aa: CASSLGDLQGQPQHF
CDR3nt: TGCGCCAGCAGCTTGGGTGATCTTCAGGGTCAGCCCCAGCATTTT

v_gene: TRBV11-2
d_gene: TRBD1
abundance: .
j_gene: TRBJ1-2
CDR3aa: CASSLVVAGQGILGGYTF
CDR3nt: TGTGCCAGCAGCTTAGTCGTGGCGGGACAGGGGATCCTAGGGGGCTACACCTTC

v_gene: TRBV14
d_gene: .
abundance: .
j_gene: TRBJ2-7
CDR3aa: CASSPRATYEQYF
CDR3nt: TGTGCCAGCAGCCCCCGGGCCACCTACGAGCAGTACTTC

v_gene: TRBV6-1
d_gene: TRBD2
abundance: .
j_gene: TRBJ2-7
CDR3aa: CASRSGGVYEQYF
CDR3nt: TGTGCCAGCAGATCCGGGGGGGTGTACGAGCAGTACTTC

v_gene: TRBV27
d_gene: .
abundance: .
j_gene: TRBJ1-2
CDR3aa: CASSFRADGSYTF
CDR3nt: TGTGCCAGCAGTTTTAGGGCTGACGGGAGCTACACCTTC

v_gene: TRBV2
d_gene: TRBD1
abundance: .
j_gene: TRBJ1-3
CDR3aa: CASSPQGSGNTIYF
CDR3nt: TGTGCCAGCAGTCCACAGGGGTCTGGAAACACCATATATTTT

v_gene: TRBV9
d_gene: .
abundance: .
j_gene: TRBJ2-1
CDR3aa: CASSVAGSYNEQFF
CDR3nt: TGTGCCAGCAGCGTTGCGGGCTCCTACAATGAGCAGTTCTTC

v_gene: TRBV5-5
d_gene: TRBD1
abundance: .
j_gene: TRBJ1-1
CDR3aa: CASSSTLTPGTANWRAFF
CDR3nt: TGTGCCAGCAGCTCGACCTTGACCCCCGGGACAGCAAATTGGAGAGCTTTCTTT

v_gene: TRBV28
d_gene: .
abundance: .
j_gene: TRBJ2-1
CDR3aa: CASIQGPRRYNEQFF
CDR3nt: TGTGCCAGCATACAAGGGCCCCGCCGCTACAATGAGCAGTTCTTC

v_gene: TRBV9
d_gene: .
abundance: .
j_gene: TRBJ2-2
CDR3aa: CASSSTSTGELFF
CDR3nt: TGTGCCAGCAGCTCCACAAGCACCGGGGAGCTGTTTTTT

v_gene: TRBV28
d_gene: .
abundance: once
j_gene: TRBJ2-7
CDR3aa: CARARGLRDSYEQYF
CDR3nt: TGTGCCAGGGCCCGGGGCTTGAGGGACTCCTACGAGCAGTACTTC

v_gene: TRBV4-1
d_gene: .
abundance: .
j_gene: TRBJ2-7
CDR3aa: CASSQDSAARGYEQYF
CDR3nt: TGCGCCAGCAGCCAAGATTCGGCAGCCCGAGGCTACGAGCAGTACTTC

v_gene: TRBV7-9
d_gene: .
abundance: .
j_gene: TRBJ1-1
CDR3aa: CASSLVSNPEAFF
CDR3nt: TGTGCCAGCAGCTTAGTCAGCAACCCTGAAGCTTTCTTT

v_gene: TRBV7-9
d_gene: .
abundance: .
j_gene: TRBJ1-1
CDR3aa: CASSLEVLLAEAFF
CDR3nt: TGTGCCAGCAGCTTAGAGGTACTGTTGGCTGAAGCTTTCTTT

v_gene: TRBV25-1
d_gene: .
abundance: .
j_gene: TRBJ2-7
CDR3aa: CASSERVGGQQYF
CDR3nt: TGTGCCAGCAGTGAAAGGGTAGGGGGACAGCAGTACTTC

v_gene: TRBV30
d_gene: .
abundance: few
j_gene: TRBJ1-1
CDR3aa: CAWSLGGYTEAFF
CDR3nt: TGTGCCTGGAGTCTGGGGGGGTACACTGAAGCTTTCTTT

v_gene: TRBV6-1
d_gene: .
abundance: .
j_gene: TRBJ2-7
CDR3aa: CASRVLPYEQYF
CDR3nt: TGTGCCAGCAGGGTTCTTCCTTACGAGCAGTACTTC

v_gene: TRBV5-1
d_gene: TRBD2
abundance: .
j_gene: TRBJ2-7
CDR3aa: CASSPGTSSYEQYF
CDR3nt: TGCGCCAGCAGCCCCGGGACTAGCTCCTACGAGCAGTACTTC

v_gene: TRBV5-4
d_gene: .
abundance: .
j_gene: TRBJ2-1
CDR3aa: CASSQPSGVNEQFF
CDR3nt: TGTGCCAGCAGCCAACCCTCTGGGGTCAATGAGCAGTTCTTC

v_gene: TRBV5-1
d_gene: .
abundance: .
j_gene: TRBJ2-5
CDR3aa: CASSLVAGLETQYF
CDR3nt: TGCGCCAGCAGCTTGGTGGCAGGTCTAGAGACCCAGTACTTC